This T cell receptor beta chain derives from a study of cytomegalovirus exposure and HLA in healthy donors. General study points: Earlier analysis found most TCR beta V segments productive about 87% or about 30% of the time. A later examination showed that TCR association rates differed by HLA locus, with DRB1 most and HLA-C fewest. An analysis that was carried out later associated approximately 15,000 TCR beta sequences with HLA alleles at 0.05 false discovery rate.

With 60 Vbeta and 13 Jbeta primers, the PCR was carried out. Profiled with immunoSEQ multiplex PCR; TCRdb holds only in-frame clones, not every one. The repertoire holds some 150,000 clones, 64% seen once, with 3% in the top ten. Germline CDR1 reads GTSNPN; CDR2 reads SVGIG (reference sequence). V was cut by 2 bases and J by 1 base, with 14 bases left in between. This CDR3 is 16 amino acids long. On this clone itself: No antigen is known for it.

The receptor was isolated from a woman aged 25 to 45 in good health and CMV-seropositive. The chain combines TRBV30 with TRBJ2-2; D is unresolved. Sequenced material: PBMCs. CDR3 DNA sequence: TGTGCCTGGAGTAATCCCAGGTTTGAGAACACCGGGGAGCTGTTTTTT. It yields the protein CAWSNPRFENTGELFF.